Listed here is a single T cell receptor beta chain. TCRdb's copy holds only in-frame clones and misses some; the assay was immunoSEQ multiplex PCR. The data hold 2 million to 2.5 million clones, with 93% observed a single time. The sample is drawn from a study of shared clonotypes between healthy human individuals. The CDR3 runs 17 residues. V was clipped by 0 bases and J by 3 bases, with 18 bases between them. Looked up from germline, CDR1 is LGHNA and CDR2 is YNFKEQ. The chain couples TRBV4-2 to TRBJ2-7; D is perhaps TRBD1 (6 bases). This TCR came from a man aged 18 to 35 in good health. Some clones in this sample may be carry-over from other donors' samples. The specimen was naive CD4+ T cells from PBMCs. Described subset: CD45RA+ positively selected. This chain's CDR3 is CASSQELRSGANYEQYF. Here the CDR3 DNA reads TGTGCCAGCAGCCAAGAACTTCGGTCAGGGGCTAACTACGAGCAGTACTTC.